What follows is one T cell receptor beta chain and its context. This sample was included in a study of blood T cell repertoires in COVID-19. Study-level information: The study drew acute and convalescent COVID-19 samples from the United States, Italy and Spain.

As processed by the authors: Reference gene primer amplification gave estimated nucleated cell counts. Some clones are missing from TCRdb's copy, which holds only in-frame ones; the method was immunoSEQ multiplex PCR. Clonal size and the V and J genes are those of that table, whereas D and trimming came from the DNA. The profile shows 130,000 to 150,000 clones, 84% of them singletons. Per the germline V gene, CDR1 is MNHNY and CDR2 is SVGAGI (reference sequence). This CDR3 has 14 residues. V dropped 4 bases and J dropped 2 bases, with 11 bases sitting between them. The source material was peripheral blood. This chain joins TRBV6-6 and TRBJ1-2; TRBD1 might be the D (6 bases). The TCR was taken from a man in his 60s with active or convalescent COVID-19. The CDR3 DNA reads as TGTGCCAGCAGTTCCACTCAGGGGAACTATGGCTACACCTTC. Encoded protein: CASSSTQGNYGYTF.